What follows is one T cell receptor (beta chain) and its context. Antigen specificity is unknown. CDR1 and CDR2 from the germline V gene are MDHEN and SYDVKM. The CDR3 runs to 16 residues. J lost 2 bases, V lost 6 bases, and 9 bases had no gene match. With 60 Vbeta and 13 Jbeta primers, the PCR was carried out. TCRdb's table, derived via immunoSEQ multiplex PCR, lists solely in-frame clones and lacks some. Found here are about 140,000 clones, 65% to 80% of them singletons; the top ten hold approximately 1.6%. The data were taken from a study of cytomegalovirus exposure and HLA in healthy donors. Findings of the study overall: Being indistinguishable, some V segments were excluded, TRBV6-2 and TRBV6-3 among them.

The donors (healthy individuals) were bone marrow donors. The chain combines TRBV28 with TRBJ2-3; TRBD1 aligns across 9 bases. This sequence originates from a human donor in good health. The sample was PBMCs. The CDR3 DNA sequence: TGTGCCAGCAGCCCCGGGGACAGGGCCGACACAGATACGCAGTATTTT. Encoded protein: CASSPGDRADTDTQYF. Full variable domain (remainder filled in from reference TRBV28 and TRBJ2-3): DVKVTQSSRYLVKRTGEKVFLECVQDMDHENMFWYRQDPGLGLRLIYFSYDVKMKEKGDIPEGYSVSREKKERFSLILESASTNQTSMYLCASSPGDRADTDTQYFGPGTRLTVL.